The clone carrying this TCR beta chain was observed many times. Antigen unknown. From 5'RACE with constant-segment primers came TCR alpha and TCR beta cDNA libraries that carried sample barcodes and UMIs. MiXCR, run by TCRdb on the 5' RACE reads, gives a single entry per CDR3 protein. In the table there are 110,000 to 150,000 distinct CDR3 sequences, around 27% of which are singletons. The sample originates from a study of T-cell memory formation after mild COVID-19. General study findings and limits: Mostly located in CM and EM were contracting CD4+ clones, with contracting CD8+ clones located in EMRA. Some clones that responded turned up in pre-infection memory, which suggests that cross-reactive memory joined in.

The CDR3 covers 12 residues. V lost 4 bases to trimming and J lost 4 bases, with 5 bases between them. CDR1 and CDR2 (germline): MNHEY, SMNVEV (reference sequence). Sequencing input: PBMCs or a T cell subset sorted from them (not recorded which). This clonotype was sampled from an adult woman who had mild COVID-19 (a few samples of this study predate the infection). Cell type and time point are not known. V and J are TRBV27 and TRBJ2-1; D call uncertain. In DNA, the CDR3 is TGTGCCAGCAGTTCCCCGTACAATGAGCAGTTCTTC. Protein product: CASSSPYNEQFF.